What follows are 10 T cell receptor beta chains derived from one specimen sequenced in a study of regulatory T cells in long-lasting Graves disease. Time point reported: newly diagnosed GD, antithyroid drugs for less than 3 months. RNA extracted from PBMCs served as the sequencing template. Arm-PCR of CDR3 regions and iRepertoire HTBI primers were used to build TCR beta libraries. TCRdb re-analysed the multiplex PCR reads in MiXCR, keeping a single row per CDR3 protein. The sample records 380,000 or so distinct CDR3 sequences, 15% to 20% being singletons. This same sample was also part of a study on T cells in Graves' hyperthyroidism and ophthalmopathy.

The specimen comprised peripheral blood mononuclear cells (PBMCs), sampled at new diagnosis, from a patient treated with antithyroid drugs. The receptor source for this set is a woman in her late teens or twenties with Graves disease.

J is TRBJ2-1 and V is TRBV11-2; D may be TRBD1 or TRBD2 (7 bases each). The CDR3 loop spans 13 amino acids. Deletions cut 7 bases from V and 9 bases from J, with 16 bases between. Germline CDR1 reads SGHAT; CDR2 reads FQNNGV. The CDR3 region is CASTPGGGGEQFF. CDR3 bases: TGTGCCAGCACCCCAGGGGGGGGCGGTGAGCAGTTCTTC.

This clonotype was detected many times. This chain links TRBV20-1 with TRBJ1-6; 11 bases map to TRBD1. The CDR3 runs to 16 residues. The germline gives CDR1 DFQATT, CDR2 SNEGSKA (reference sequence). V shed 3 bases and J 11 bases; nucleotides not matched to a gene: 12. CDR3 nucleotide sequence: TGCAGTGCTAGGGCCACTGGACAGGGGGCAGAGCCACCCCTCCACTTT. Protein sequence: CSARATGQGAEPPLHF.

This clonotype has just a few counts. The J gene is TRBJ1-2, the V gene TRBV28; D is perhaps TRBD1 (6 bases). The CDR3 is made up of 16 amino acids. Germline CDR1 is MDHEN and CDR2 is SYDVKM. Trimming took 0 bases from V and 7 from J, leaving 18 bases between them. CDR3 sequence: CASSLCLPGEWCGYTF. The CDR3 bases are TGTGCCAGCAGTTTATGCCTTCCAGGGGAATGGTGTGGCTACACCTTC.

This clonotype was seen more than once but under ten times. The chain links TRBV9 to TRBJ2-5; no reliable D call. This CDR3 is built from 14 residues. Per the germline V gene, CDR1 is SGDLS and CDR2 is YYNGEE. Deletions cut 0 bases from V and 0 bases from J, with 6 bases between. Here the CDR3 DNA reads TGTGCCAGCAGCGTAGGGCTCAACCAAGAGACCCAGTACTTC. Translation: CASSVGLNQETQYF.

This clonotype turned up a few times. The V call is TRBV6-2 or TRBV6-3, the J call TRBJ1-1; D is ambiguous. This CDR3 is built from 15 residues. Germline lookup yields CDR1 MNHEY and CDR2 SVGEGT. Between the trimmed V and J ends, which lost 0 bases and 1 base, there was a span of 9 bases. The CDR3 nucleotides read TGTGCCAGCAGTTACTCGGTCAGGTCGAACACTGAAGCTTTCTTT. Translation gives CASSYSVRSNTEAFF.

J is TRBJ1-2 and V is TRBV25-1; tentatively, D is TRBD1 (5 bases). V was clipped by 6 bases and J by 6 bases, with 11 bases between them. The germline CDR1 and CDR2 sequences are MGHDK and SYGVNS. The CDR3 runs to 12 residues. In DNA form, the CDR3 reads TGTGCCAGCAGGGGGGGGGGAGATGGCTACACCTTC. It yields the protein CASRGGGDGYTF.

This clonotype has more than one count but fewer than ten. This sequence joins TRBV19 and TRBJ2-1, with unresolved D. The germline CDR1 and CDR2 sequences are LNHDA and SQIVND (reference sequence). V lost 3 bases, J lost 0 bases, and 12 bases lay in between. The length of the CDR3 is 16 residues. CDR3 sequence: CASSMVSRSSYNEQFF. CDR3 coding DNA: TGTGCCAGTAGTATGGTGTCGAGAAGCTCCTACAATGAGCAGTTCTTC.

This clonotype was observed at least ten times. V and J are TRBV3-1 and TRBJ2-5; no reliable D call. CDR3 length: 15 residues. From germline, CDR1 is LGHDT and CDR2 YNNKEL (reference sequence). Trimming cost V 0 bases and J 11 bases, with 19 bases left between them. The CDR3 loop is CASSQDLTRVREQYF. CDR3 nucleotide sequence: TGTGCCAGCAGCCAAGACCTGACCCGGGTGAGAGAGCAGTACTTC.

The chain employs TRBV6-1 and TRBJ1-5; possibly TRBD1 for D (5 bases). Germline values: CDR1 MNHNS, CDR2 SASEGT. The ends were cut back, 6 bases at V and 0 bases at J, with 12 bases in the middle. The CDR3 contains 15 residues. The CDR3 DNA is TGTGCCAGCAGAGGTCAAGGGGATAGCAATCAGCCCCAGCATTTT. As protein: CASRGQGDSNQPQHF.

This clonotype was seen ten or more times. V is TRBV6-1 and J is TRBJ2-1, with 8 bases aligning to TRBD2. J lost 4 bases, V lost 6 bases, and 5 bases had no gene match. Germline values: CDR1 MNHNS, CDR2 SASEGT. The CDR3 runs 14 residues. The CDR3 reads CASRVAGPYNEQFF. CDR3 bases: TGTGCCAGCAGGGTAGCGGGGCCTTACAATGAGCAGTTCTTC.